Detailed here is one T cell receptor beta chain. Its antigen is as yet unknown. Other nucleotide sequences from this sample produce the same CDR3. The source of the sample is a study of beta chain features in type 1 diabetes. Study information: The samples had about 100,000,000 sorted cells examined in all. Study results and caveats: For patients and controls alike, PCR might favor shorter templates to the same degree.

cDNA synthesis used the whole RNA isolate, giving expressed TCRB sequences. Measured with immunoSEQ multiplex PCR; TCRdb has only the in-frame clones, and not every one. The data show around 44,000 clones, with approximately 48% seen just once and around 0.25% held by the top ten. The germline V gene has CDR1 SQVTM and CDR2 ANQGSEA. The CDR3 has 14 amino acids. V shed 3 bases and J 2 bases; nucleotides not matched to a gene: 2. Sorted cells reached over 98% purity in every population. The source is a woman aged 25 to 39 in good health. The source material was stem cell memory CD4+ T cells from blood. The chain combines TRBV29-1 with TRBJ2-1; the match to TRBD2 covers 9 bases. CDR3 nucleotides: TGCAGCGTTGAGGCGGGAGGGCCCTACAATGAGCAGTTCTTC. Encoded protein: CSVEAGGPYNEQFF.